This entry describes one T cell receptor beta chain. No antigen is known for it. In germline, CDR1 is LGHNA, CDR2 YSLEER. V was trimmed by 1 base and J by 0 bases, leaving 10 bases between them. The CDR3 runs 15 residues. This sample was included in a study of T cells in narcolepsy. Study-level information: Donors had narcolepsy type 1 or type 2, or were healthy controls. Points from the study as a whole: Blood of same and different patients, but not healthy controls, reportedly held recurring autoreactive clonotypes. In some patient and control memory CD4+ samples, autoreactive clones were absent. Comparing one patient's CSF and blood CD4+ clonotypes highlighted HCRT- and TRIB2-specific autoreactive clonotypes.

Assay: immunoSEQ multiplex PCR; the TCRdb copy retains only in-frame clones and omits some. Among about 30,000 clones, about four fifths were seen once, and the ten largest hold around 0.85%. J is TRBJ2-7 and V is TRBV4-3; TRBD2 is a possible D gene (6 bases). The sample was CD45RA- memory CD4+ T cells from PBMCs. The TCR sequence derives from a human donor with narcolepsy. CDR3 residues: CASSQVVGGSYEQYF. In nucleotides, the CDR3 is TGCGCCAGCAGCCAAGTAGTCGGGGGCTCCTACGAGCAGTACTTC.